This T cell receptor beta chain originates from a study of T cell responses to AZD1222 COVID-19 vaccine. Study-wide findings and caveats: Dominant at 160-218 and 743-854, vaccine-associated CD4 TCRs also spanned spike. The study found Spike-specific TCR breadth and depth rose after two AZD1222 doses.

On this clone: Its target is unknown.

Sequenced by immunoSEQ multiplex PCR; TCRdb stores in-frame clones only, minus some. The profile shows roughly 180,000 clones, around 93% of them singletons. V lost 7 bases and J 4 bases, leaving 14 bases between the germline ends. The CDR3 is made up of 14 amino acids. Germline V gene sequence: CDR1 MDHEN, CDR2 SYDVKM. The chain employs TRBV28 and TRBJ2-1; D perhaps matches TRBD1 (6 bases). The TCR originated in an adult in good health. The sequenced sample was peripheral blood, obtained on day 0 of AZD1222 vaccination. As DNA, the CDR3 is TGTGCCAGCATCCCCTGGGGGCCTTACAATGAGCAGTTCTTC. It codes for CASIPWGPYNEQFF.